The present entry profiles one T cell receptor beta chain with its context. The antigen it binds to is not known. No qualities accompany the bases; no much larger clone lies one base away. The CDR3 regions of human TCRbeta chains were subjected to immunosequencing. Under the source paper's analysis protocol: Repertoire TCRs were matched against a reference library of SARS-CoV-2-specific TCRs generated with the MIRA antigen-specificity platform. Breadth meant the fraction of unique TCRs that were SARS-CoV-2-associated, whereas depth meant the fraction of total T cells that were SARS-CoV-2-associated. Using the MIRA data, each spike-specific TCR was assigned both to the spike region to which the TCR was reactive and to a CD4 or CD8 class. Log10-transformed breadth and depth values were compared by one-way ANOVA with Sidak's multiple comparisons tests. TCRdb's version of the immuneACCESS table is confined to in-frame rearrangements and falls short of the full clone set. An unresolved V gene accounts for under half of the shortfall where checked; the remainder is of unknown origin. The V and J calls and the clone size are those of that table, but D and trimming were determined from the DNA. The sample includes roughly 120,000 clones, with roughly nine tenths observed a single time. About 1.6% of the sample is taken by the ten largest.

Sample time point, as interpreted from the label and publication: about 28 days (+/-7) after the second vaccine dose. AZD1222 recipients whose second dose came at about 4 weeks and those whose second dose came at about 12 weeks were combined into one group, since spike-specific TCR depth and breadth did not differ between the two schedules. Vaccinee samples came from UK trials COV001 and COV002, including a single-blind randomized controlled phase 2/3 trial of AZD1222 (ChAdOx1 nCoV-19) in healthy adults. For TCRbeta chain sequencing, PBMC samples from trial participants were taken at day 0 and at day 28 after the second dose. This sample is part of a study of T cell responses to AZD1222 COVID-19 vaccine (dated by TCRdb to the early 2020s). At the level of the whole study: A total of roughly 240 trial participants underwent TCR sequencing, of whom 200 to 220 received two doses of AZD1222 and some 25 received two doses of the MenACWY control vaccine. Trial participants were enrolled by age into subgroups of 18-55, 56-69 and 70-plus years, and 148, 28 and 57 TCR-sequenced participants, respectively, were included in these subgroups. Broad study findings and their caveats: Conclusions about previously exposed vaccinees were limited because only 6 or 7 AZD1222 recipients were SARS-CoV-2 seropositive at baseline. Most participants were white British and females outnumbered males, and the authors suggested that clonal diversity may have been underestimated. Reportedly, close to half of the unique spike-specific TCRs recognized epitopes lying outside the regions that are mutated in the B.1.351 and B.1.1.7 variants. CD4 TCRs associated with the vaccine covered the entire spike protein, and the dominant responses were in regions 160-218 and 743-854. No day 14 peak-response samples were available, so repertoires were characterized only after the peak T cell response. Spike-specific TCR breadth and depth rose significantly after two AZD1222 doses compared with day 0 and with MenACWY recipients. The 56-69-year group was small, and its depth increase did not reach significance, likely because of low power.

The sample here was peripheral blood, taken 28 days after the second AZD1222 dose. This clonotype was obtained from an adult who received the AZD1222 COVID-19 vaccine.

The CDR3 here reads CASSSGTSGSYEQYF. The nucleotide sequence reads as follows: TGTGCCAGCAGCTCCGGGACTAGCGGGAGTTACGAGCAGTACTTC. The chain joins TRBV7-8 to TRBJ2-7; a stretch of 14 junction bases matches TRBD2. V is pruned by 4 bases and J by 4 bases, leaving 3 bases of the junction without a gene match. The CDR3 holds 15 amino acids from the cysteine to the phenylalanine. CDR3 DNA is the only sequence kept; it has 45 bases, read in frame from the first base. Looking up the germline V gene yields CDR1 SGHVS and CDR2 FQNEAQ. When the CDR3 is completed using the reference TRBV7-8 and TRBJ2-7 genes on either side, the full variable domain is GAGVSQSPRYKVAKRGQDVALRCDPISGHVSLFWYQQALGQGPEFLTYFQNEAQLDKSGLPSDRFFAERPEGSVSTLKIQRTQQEDSAVYLCASSSGTSGSYEQYFGPGTRLTVT.